What follows are 17 T cell receptor beta chains derived from one specimen sequenced in a study of cytomegalovirus exposure and HLA in healthy donors. The PCR employed 60 Vbeta primers together with 13 Jbeta primers. The repertoire was sequenced with immunoSEQ multiplex PCR; TCRdb's copy has only in-frame clones and lacks some. The data hold about 130,000 clones, with 81% observed a single time. Input material: PBMCs. The receptor source for this set is a woman aged 35 to 49 in good health and CMV-seropositive.

J is TRBJ2-3 and V is TRBV5-1; 15 bases map to TRBD2. CDR1 is SGHRS and CDR2 is YFSETQ in the germline V gene. This CDR3 has 16 residues. The V gene end was trimmed by 4 bases and the J gene end by 5 bases; junction bases not matched to a gene: 5. The CDR3 DNA follows: TGCGCCAGCAGCCCGGGACTAGCGGGGGGAAGAGATACGCAGTATTTT. It codes for CASSPGLAGGRDTQYF.

This sequence joins TRBV28 and TRBJ1-2; D may be TRBD1 (5 bases). The V end was cut by 6 bases, the J end by 2 bases, with 13 bases between. The CDR3 is made up of 14 amino acids. CDR1 is MDHEN and CDR2 is SYDVKM in the germline V gene. CDR3 protein: CASSGGWGNYGYTF. The CDR3 DNA reads as TGTGCCAGCAGCGGGGGGTGGGGGAACTATGGCTACACCTTC.

V usage is TRBV10-3 and J usage is TRBJ2-4, with 7 nucleotides matching TRBD2. Germline lookup yields CDR1 ENHRY and CDR2 SYGVKD. J gave up 0 bases and V 0 bases, and 5 bases lay outside the gene matches. The CDR3 length is 17 residues. CDR3 sequence (DNA): TGTGCCATCAGTGAGTCCCCGGGAGGACTAGCCAAAAACATTCAGTACTTC. This sequence encodes CAISESPGGLAKNIQYF.

The V and J genes are TRBV7-8 and TRBJ1-5; the match to TRBD1 covers 7 bases. The V segment lost 5 bases and the J segment 0 bases; nucleotides outside the gene matches: 7. Germline values: CDR1 SGHVS, CDR2 FQNEAQ. The CDR3 length is 16 residues. The CDR3 loop is CASSPDRAYSNQPQHF. The CDR3 coding sequence is TGTGCCAGCAGCCCTGACAGGGCCTATAGCAATCAGCCCCAGCATTTT. The full variable domain, its missing parts supplied by reference TRBV7-8 and TRBJ1-5, is GAGVSQSPRYKVAKRGQDVALRCDPISGHVSLFWYQQALGQGPEFLTYFQNEAQLDKSGLPSDRFFAERPEGSVSTLKIQRTQQEDSAVYLCASSPDRAYSNQPQHFGDGTRLSIL.

The V call is TRBV7-2, the J call TRBJ2-7; TRBD2 agrees at 11 bases. The CDR3 has 16 amino acids. Losses at the gene ends were 1 base for V and 3 bases for J; bases not matched to a gene: 5. Germline V CDR1 and CDR2: SGHTA, FQGNSA. For the CDR3, the DNA is TGTGCCAGCAGCTTAGGTTCTACTAGCGGGAGCTACGAGCAGTACTTC. Residues: CASSLGSTSGSYEQYF.

The chain is built from TRBV7-2 and TRBJ2-3, with 8 nucleotides matching TRBD2. With 2 bases clipped from V and 3 bases from J, the junction kept 10 bases outside the gene matches. The germline V gene has CDR1 SGHTA and CDR2 FQGNSA. The CDR3 has 17 residues. CDR3 in DNA: TGTGCCAGCAGCTTAATGAGCGGGGGAAGGGGGACAGATACGCAGTATTTT. Translated: CASSLMSGGRGTDTQYF.

This chain connects TRBV5-4 to TRBJ2-3, with 7 bases matching TRBD2. V lost 7 bases and J lost 5; bases outside the gene matches: 10. Per the germline V gene, CDR1 is SGHNT and CDR2 is YYREEE (reference sequence). The CDR3 extends over 14 amino acids. CDR3 nucleotides: TGTGCCAGCCCCTCGGGGGGACTTGGAGATACGCAGTATTTT. Translating it yields CASPSGGLGDTQYF.

This chain connects TRBV10-3 to TRBJ2-3, with 7 positions matching TRBD1. J lost 1 base, V lost 7 bases, and 8 bases had no gene match. Germline V gene data show CDR1 as ENHRY and CDR2 as SYGVKD. The CDR3 is made up of 15 amino acids. The DNA of the CDR3 is TGTGCCATCACCATGAACGGACAGGGCACAGATACGCAGTATTTT. Translation gives CAITMNGQGTDTQYF.

This chain links TRBV25-1 with TRBJ2-7; D perhaps matches TRBD1 (7 bases). The length of the CDR3 is 13 residues. Looked up from germline, CDR1 is MGHDK and CDR2 is SYGVNS. V lost 2 bases to trimming and J lost 4 bases, with 9 bases between them. The CDR3 spells CASSEAGGYEQYF. The CDR3 coding sequence is TGTGCCAGCAGTGAAGCAGGGGGGTACGAGCAGTACTTC.

The CDR3 protein is CASSRGFSENTGELFF. The CDR3 DNA follows: TGCGCCAGCAGTCGCGGGTTCTCGGAAAACACCGGGGAGCTGTTTTTT. The V and J genes are TRBV10-1 and TRBJ2-2; D possibly corresponds to TRBD2 (5 bases). The CDR3 contains 16 residues. Germline assignment: CDR1 WNHNN and CDR2 SYGVQD (reference sequence). Trimming shortened V by 5 bases and J by 2 bases, and 15 bases separated the two germline ends.

The CDR3 coding sequence is TGTGCCAGCAGTTTCCCGACCGGGACAGGAGCGGGCAATCAGCCCCAGCATTTT. It is translated as CASSFPTGTGAGNQPQHF. The chain combines TRBV28 with TRBJ1-5; 8 bases line up with TRBD1. Germline V CDR1 and CDR2: MDHEN, SYDVKM. This CDR3 region has 18 residues. V lost 3 bases, J lost 2 bases, and 12 bases stayed unmatched. The full variable domain, rest sourced from reference TRBV28 and TRBJ1-5, is DVKVTQSSRYLVKRTGEKVFLECVQDMDHENMFWYRQDPGLGLRLIYFSYDVKMKEKGDIPEGYSVSREKKERFSLILESASTNQTSMYLCASSFPTGTGAGNQPQHFGDGTRLSIL.

The J gene is TRBJ1-1, the V gene TRBV7-2, with 7 bases fitting TRBD1. V shed 6 bases and J 2 bases; nucleotides not matched to a gene: 3. The CDR3 is 13 amino acids. Per the germline V gene, CDR1 is SGHTA and CDR2 is FQGNSA. CDR3 sequence reads: CASRRQGNTEAFF. In DNA form, the CDR3 reads TGTGCCAGCAGGAGACAGGGCAACACTGAAGCTTTCTTT.

The chain joins TRBV19 to TRBJ2-1, with 8 bases that match TRBD1. The V gene end was trimmed by 6 bases and the J gene end by 7 bases; junction bases not matched to a gene: 8. The CDR3 is 14 amino acids. Germline loops: CDR1 LNHDA, CDR2 SQIVND (reference sequence). CDR3 DNA: TGTGCCAGTAGGGCAGGGGGCGCGACGAATGAGCAGTTCTTC. It translates to CASRAGGATNEQFF.

V usage is TRBV28 and J usage is TRBJ2-7; no clear D gene. The V gene's germline CDR1 is MDHEN and CDR2 SYDVKM. There are 12 residues in the CDR3. Trimming left V 3 bases short and J 4 bases short, with 7 bases between. The CDR3, as DNA: TGTGCCAGCAGTTTGAGAGAGTACGAGCAGTACTTC. It codes for CASSLREYEQYF. Supplemented by reference TRBV28 and TRBJ2-7, the full variable domain reads DVKVTQSSRYLVKRTGEKVFLECVQDMDHENMFWYRQDPGLGLRLIYFSYDVKMKEKGDIPEGYSVSREKKERFSLILESASTNQTSMYLCASSLREYEQYFGPGTRLTVT.

The J gene is TRBJ2-5, the V gene TRBV2; 9 nucleotides align to TRBD1. The CDR3 length is 14 residues. Germline CDR1 SNHLY, CDR2 FYNNEI. V gave up 8 bases and J gave up 3 bases; unmatched junction bases: 7. CDR3 sequence: CASVGGQGKETQYF. In DNA form, the CDR3 reads TGTGCCAGCGTGGGGGGACAGGGCAAAGAGACCCAGTACTTC. The variable domain in full, with the rest retrieved from reference TRBV2 and TRBJ2-5, is EPEVTQTPSHQVTQMGQEVILRCVPISNHLYFYWYRQILGQKVEFLVSFYNNEISEKSEIFDDQFSVERPDGSNFTLKIRSTKLEDSAMYFCASVGGQGKETQYFGPGTRLLVL.

The rearrangement links TRBV27 to TRBJ2-5, with TRBD2 identical over 8 bases. The CDR3 runs to 15 residues. In germline, CDR1 is MNHEY, CDR2 SMNVEV (reference sequence). V lost 6 bases and J lost 0; bases outside the gene matches: 6. In nucleotides, the CDR3 is TGTGCCAGCAGCCCCCGGGGGGGCGACCAAGAGACCCAGTACTTC. Amino acid sequence: CASSPRGGDQETQYF.

The chain combines TRBV9 with TRBJ2-5; a possible D gene is TRBD2 (5 bases). V lost 7 bases and J 1 base, leaving 17 bases between the germline ends. CDR1 SGDLS and CDR2 YYNGEE come from the germline V gene. CDR3 length: 15 residues. CDR3 amino acids: CASATEGRVQETQYF. CDR3 nucleotides: TGTGCCAGCGCTACTGAGGGCAGAGTCCAAGAGACCCAGTACTTC.